This T cell receptor beta chain was sequenced for a study of blood T cell repertoires in COVID-19. Germline V gene lookup returns CDR1 SGHTA and CDR2 FQGNSA. The CDR3 consists of 14 residues. Trimming cost V 4 bases and J 4 bases, with 13 bases left between them. The assay was immunoSEQ multiplex PCR, and TCRdb's table has in-frame clones only and misses some. Counted here are approximately 200,000 clones, around 82% occurring once; the ten biggest clones make up 6% to 7.5%. Enrollees, about 18 to 89 years old, lived in roughly 24 US areas. The TCR was taken from a woman aged 40 to 50 with acute COVID-19. Sequenced material: PBMCs or T cells enriched from blood (not recorded which). The chain couples TRBV7-2 to TRBJ1-2; no clear D. The DNA for the CDR3 is TGTGCCAGCAGCTCCACCGGAGGTTCCTATGGCTACACCTTC. Protein: CASSSTGGSYGYTF.